This T cell receptor beta chain was retrieved from a study of blood T cell repertoires in COVID-19. Background on the study: Sites across the United States, Italy and Spain contributed samples from acute and convalescent COVID-19. From T cells, B-cell-depleted T cells, or PBMCs came the material, which was cDNA or gDNA.

Profiled with immunoSEQ multiplex PCR; TCRdb holds only in-frame clones, not every one. The table includes fewer than 130,000 clones, around 91% detected once. The germline V gene encodes CDR1 MNHEY and CDR2 SVGEGT. This CDR3 comprises 14 residues. V lost 2 bases to trimming and J lost 3 bases; unmatched junction nucleotides: 3. The V and J genes are TRBV6-2 or TRBV6-3 and TRBJ1-2; 7 bases line up with TRBD1. This sequence was found in a woman of 80 years or more with acute or convalescent COVID-19. The specimen was peripheral blood. The CDR3 reads CASSYGQADYGYTF. DNA of the CDR3: TGTGCCAGCAGTTACGGACAGGCCGACTATGGCTACACCTTC.